This T cell receptor (beta chain) was sequenced for a study of T cells in Graves' hyperthyroidism and ophthalmopathy. Researchers took RNA transcripts and amplified the TCR beta CDR3 regions from them. RT-PCR in the first round (using the HTBI primer set) targeted the TCR CDR3. One entry per CDR3 protein results from TCRdb running MiXCR on the multiplex PCR reads. The sample has about 260,000 distinct CDR3 sequences, 25% seen once. The germline V gene has CDR1 SGHTA and CDR2 FQGTGA. V was cut by 1 base and J by 0 bases, with 9 bases left in between. The CDR3 spans 15 residues. In its sample, this clonotype was seen a few times. Its antigen is not known. Study observations and caveats: Blood shared most expanded thyroid clonotypes above 0.001.

Sequencing was carried out using blood. V gene TRBV7-3 combines with J gene TRBJ1-1; D uncertain. This clonotype was obtained from a man aged 35 to 55 with Graves' hyperthyroidism that later progressed to Graves' ophthalmopathy. CDR3 in amino acids: CASSLRAGMNTEAFF. The CDR3 nucleotides read TGTGCCAGCAGCTTAAGGGCAGGAATGAACACTGAAGCTTTCTTT.